This TCR beta chain was observed in a study of identical twins. Whole-study results and caveats: Models came in too low on out-of-frame TCR alpha sharing in monozygotic twins.

Among all donors, each was a healthy Caucasian. TCRdb itself ran the 5' RACE reads through MiXCR, one entry per CDR3 protein. The sample records about 470,000 distinct CDR3 sequences, more than 20% being singletons. With 4 bases clipped from V and 6 bases from J, the junction kept 11 bases outside the gene matches. Germline V lookup: CDR1 SGHAT, CDR2 FQNNGV. The CDR3 extends over 15 amino acids. Turning to this clonotype: Its antigen is not identified.

The same data also contributed to another study, on T cells expressing NK-cell markers. That paper notes: Obtained from sorted CD3+CD56+NKG2C+, CD3+CD56+NKG2C- and CD3+CD56-NKG2C+ T cells were the TCR beta repertoires.

The receptor's source is a woman between 18 and 29 years old in good health. The sequenced sample was CD4+ T cells sorted from blood. The chain uses TRBV11-2 and TRBJ2-7, with 8 nucleotides matching TRBD2. CDR3 residues: CASSWVGLDPPEQYF. CDR3 DNA sequence: TGTGCCAGCAGCTGGGTGGGACTAGATCCCCCCGAGCAGTACTTC.